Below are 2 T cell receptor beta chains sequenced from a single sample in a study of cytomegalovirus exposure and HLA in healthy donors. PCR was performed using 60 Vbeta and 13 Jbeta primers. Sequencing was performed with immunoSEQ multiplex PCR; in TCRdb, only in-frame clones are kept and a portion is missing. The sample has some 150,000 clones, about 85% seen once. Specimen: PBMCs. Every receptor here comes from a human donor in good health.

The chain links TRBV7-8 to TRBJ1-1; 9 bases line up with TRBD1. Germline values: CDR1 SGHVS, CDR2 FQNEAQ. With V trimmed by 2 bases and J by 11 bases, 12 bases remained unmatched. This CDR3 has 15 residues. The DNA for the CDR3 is TGTGCCAGCAGCTTACGGGACAGGGTTTCGGGGTTTGCTTTCTTT. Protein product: CASSLRDRVSGFAFF. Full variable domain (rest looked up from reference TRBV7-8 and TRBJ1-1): GAGVSQSPRYKVAKRGQDVALRCDPISGHVSLFWYQQALGQGPEFLTYFQNEAQLDKSGLPSDRFFAERPEGSVSTLKIQRTQQEDSAVYLCASSLRDRVSGFAFFGQGTRLTVV.

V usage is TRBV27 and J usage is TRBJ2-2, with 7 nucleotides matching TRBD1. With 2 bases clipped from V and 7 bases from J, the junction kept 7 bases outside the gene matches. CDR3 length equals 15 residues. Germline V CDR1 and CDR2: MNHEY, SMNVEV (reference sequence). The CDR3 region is CASSLDDRANGELFF. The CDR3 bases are TGTGCCAGCAGTTTAGACGACAGGGCCAACGGGGAGCTGTTTTTT.